This TCR beta chain was identified in a study of breast tumors, draining lymph nodes, adjacent tissues. Breast cancer patients provided tissue from their axillary draining lymph nodes. Notes on the study in general: Tumors had less TCR diversity than lymph nodes, more than nontumor tissue.

TCRdb fed the multiplex PCR reads into MiXCR, producing one record per CDR3 protein. Counted here are 120,000 to 150,000 distinct CDR3 sequences, 32% occurring once; the ten biggest clones make up about 2.5%. This clonotype has ten or more counts. Its matching antigen is unknown. Germline CDR1 SNHLY, CDR2 FYNNEI. V shed 0 bases and J shed 4 bases, with 12 bases lying between them. The CDR3 extends over 15 amino acids. The chain carries TRBV2 and TRBJ1-2; TRBD1 might be the D (6 bases). This TCR came from a female donor with breast cancer. Some clones in this sample may be carry-over from other donors' samples. Sequenced sample: axillary lymph node tissue. As DNA, the CDR3 is TGTGCCAGCAGTGAAGCAGAGGGGGTAGGCTATGGCTACACCTTC. Protein sequence: CASSEAEGVGYGYTF.